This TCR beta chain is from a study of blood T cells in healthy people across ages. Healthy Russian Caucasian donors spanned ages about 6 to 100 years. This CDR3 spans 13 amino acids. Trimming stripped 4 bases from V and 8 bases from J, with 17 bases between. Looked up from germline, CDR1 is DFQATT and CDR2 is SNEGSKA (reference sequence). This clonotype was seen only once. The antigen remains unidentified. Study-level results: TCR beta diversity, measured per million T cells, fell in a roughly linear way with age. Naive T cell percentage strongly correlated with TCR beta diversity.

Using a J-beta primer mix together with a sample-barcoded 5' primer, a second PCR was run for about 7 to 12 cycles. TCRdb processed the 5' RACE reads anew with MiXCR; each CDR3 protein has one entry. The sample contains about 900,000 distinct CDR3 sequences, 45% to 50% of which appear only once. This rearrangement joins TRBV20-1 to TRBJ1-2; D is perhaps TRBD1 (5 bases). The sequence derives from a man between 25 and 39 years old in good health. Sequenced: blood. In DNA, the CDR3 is TGCAGTGCTAATGAGGGGACGTATATCGGCTACACCTTC. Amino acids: CSANEGTYIGYTF.